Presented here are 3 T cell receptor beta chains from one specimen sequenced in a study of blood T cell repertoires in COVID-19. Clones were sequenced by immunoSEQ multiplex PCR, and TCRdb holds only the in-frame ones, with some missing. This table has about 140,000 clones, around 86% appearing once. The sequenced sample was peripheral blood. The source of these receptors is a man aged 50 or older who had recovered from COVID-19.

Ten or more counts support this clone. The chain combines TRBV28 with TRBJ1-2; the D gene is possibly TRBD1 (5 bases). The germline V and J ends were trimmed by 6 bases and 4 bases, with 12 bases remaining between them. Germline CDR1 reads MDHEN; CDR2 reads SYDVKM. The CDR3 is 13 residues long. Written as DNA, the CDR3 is TGTGCCAGCAGGACAGCCGGCGGCTATGGCTACACCTTC. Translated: CASRTAGGYGYTF.

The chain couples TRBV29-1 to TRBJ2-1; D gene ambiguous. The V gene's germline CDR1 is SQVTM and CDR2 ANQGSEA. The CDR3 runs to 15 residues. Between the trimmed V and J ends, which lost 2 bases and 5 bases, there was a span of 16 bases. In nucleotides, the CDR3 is TGCAGCGTTGAACACAGTTTATCATCAAACAATGAGCAGTTCTTC. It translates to CSVEHSLSSNNEQFF.

The CDR3: CASRAQGSTGELFF. Written as DNA, the CDR3 is TGCGCCAGCAGGGCCCAGGGGAGCACCGGGGAGCTGTTTTTT. The V call is TRBV5-1, the J call TRBJ2-2; a weak D match, TRBD1 (6 bases). The CDR3 totals 14 residues. Trimming left V 5 bases short and J 4 bases short, with 12 bases between. CDR1 and CDR2 from the germline V gene are SGHRS and YFSETQ.